A single TCR beta chain is shown here with its context. Its antigen is not known. These data belong to a study of T cells in localized non-small cell lung cancer. Study-level findings and limits: Appearances in adjacent lung were noted for a median roughly 50 of the top 100 tumor clones.

Measured with immunoSEQ multiplex PCR; TCRdb has only the in-frame clones, and not every one. The data contain some 3,500 clones, 28% of them seen just once; the ten biggest clones take up 14%. From germline, CDR1 is WSHSY and CDR2 SAAADI. The CDR3 covers 16 residues. V was shortened by 0 bases and J by 1 base, with 11 bases between the two germline ends. The sequence was obtained from a male donor aged 60 or over with stage I lung adenocarcinoma. V and J are TRBV10-2 and TRBJ2-3, with D unclear. The material sequenced was lung tumor tissue, taken before any cancer treatment. The DNA of the CDR3 is TGCGCCAGCAGTGAGTCCCCCGGTGGGGGCACAGATACGCAGTATTTT. Amino acids: CASSESPGGGTDTQYF.